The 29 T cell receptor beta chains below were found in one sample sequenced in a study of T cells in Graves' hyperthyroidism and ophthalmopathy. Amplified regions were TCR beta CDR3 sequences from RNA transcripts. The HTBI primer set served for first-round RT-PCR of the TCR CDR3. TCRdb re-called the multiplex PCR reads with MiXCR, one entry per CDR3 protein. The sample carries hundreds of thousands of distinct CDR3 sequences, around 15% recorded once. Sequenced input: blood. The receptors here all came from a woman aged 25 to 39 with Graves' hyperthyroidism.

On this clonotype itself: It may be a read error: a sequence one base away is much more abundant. The CDR3 bases are TGTGCCAGCAGTGGTCGGGGGCCGGACTATGGCTACACCTTC. It specifies CASSGRGPDYGYTF. The rearrangement links TRBV2 to TRBJ1-2; tentative D call: TRBD1 (6 bases). The CDR3 sequence is 14 residues long. V lost 4 bases and J 3 bases, leaving 12 bases between the germline ends. Germline lookup yields CDR1 SNHLY and CDR2 FYNNEI.

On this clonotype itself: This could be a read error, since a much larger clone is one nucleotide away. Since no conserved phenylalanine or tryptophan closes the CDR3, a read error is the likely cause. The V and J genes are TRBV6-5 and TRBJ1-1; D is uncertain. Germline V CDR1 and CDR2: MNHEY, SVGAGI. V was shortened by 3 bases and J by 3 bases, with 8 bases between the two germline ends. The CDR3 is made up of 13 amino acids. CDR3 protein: CASSYLTYTEAFL. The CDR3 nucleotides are TGTGCCAGCAGTTATCTTACCTACACTGAAGCTTTCCTT.

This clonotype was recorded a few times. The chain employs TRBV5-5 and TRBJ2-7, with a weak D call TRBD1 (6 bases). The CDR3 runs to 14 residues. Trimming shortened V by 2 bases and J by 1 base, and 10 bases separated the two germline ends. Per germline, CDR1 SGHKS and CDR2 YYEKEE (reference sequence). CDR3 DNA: TGTGCCAGCAGCTTTTATCAGGGGTCCTACGAGCAGTACTTC. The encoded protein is CASSFYQGSYEQYF. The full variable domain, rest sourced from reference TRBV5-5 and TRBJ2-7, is DAGVTQSPTHLIKTRGQQVTLRCSPISGHKSVSWYQQVLGQGPQFIFQYYEKEERGRGNFPDRFSARQFPNYSSELNVNALLLGDSALYLCASSFYQGSYEQYFGPGTRLTVT.

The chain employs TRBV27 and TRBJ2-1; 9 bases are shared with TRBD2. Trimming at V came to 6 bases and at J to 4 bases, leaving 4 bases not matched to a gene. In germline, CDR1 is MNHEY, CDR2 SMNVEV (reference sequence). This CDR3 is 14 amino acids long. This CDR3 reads CASRGLAPYNEQFF. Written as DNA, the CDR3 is TGTGCCAGCAGAGGACTAGCGCCATACAATGAGCAGTTCTTC.

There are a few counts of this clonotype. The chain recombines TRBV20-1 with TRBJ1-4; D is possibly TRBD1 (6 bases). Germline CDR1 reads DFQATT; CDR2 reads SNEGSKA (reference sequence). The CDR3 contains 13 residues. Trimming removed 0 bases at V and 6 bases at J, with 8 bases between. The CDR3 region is CSARDYRDEKLFF. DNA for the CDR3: TGCAGTGCTAGAGATTACAGGGATGAAAAACTGTTTTTT.

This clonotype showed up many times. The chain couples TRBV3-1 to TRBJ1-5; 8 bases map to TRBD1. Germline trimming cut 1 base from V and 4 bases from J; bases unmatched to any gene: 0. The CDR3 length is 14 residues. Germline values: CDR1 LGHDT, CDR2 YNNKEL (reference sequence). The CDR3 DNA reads TGTGCCAGCAGCCAAGGGACAGGGAATCAGCCCCAGCATTTT. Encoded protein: CASSQGTGNQPQHF.

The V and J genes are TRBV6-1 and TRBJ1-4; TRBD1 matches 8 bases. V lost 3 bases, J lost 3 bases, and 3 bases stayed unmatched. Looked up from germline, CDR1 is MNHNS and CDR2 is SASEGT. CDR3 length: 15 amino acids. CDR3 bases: TGTGCCAGCAGTGACCAGGGGGCGGCTAATGAAAAACTGTTTTTT. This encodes CASSDQGAANEKLFF.

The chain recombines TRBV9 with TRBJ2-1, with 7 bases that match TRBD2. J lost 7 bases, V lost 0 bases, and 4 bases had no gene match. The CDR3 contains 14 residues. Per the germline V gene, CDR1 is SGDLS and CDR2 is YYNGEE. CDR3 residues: CASSVDSRGNEQFF. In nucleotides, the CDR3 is TGTGCCAGCAGCGTAGACTCGCGGGGGAATGAGCAGTTCTTC.

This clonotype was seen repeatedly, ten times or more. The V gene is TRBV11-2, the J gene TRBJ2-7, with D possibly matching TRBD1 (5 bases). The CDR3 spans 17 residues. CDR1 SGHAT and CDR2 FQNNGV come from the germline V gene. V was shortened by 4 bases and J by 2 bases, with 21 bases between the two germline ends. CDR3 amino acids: CASSSIRGRVPTYEQYF. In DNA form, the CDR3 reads TGTGCCAGCAGCTCCATAAGGGGCAGGGTACCCACCTACGAGCAGTACTTC.

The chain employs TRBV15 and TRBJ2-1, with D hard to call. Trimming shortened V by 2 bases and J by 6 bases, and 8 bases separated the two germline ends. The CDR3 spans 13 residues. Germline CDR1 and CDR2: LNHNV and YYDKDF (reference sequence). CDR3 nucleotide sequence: TGTGCCACCAGCAGAAGCTTCGCCAATGAGCAGTTCTTC. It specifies CATSRSFANEQFF. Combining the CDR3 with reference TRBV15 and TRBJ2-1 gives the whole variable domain DAMVIQNPRYQVTQFGKPVTLSCSQTLNHNVMYWYQQKSSQAPKLLFHYYDKDFNNEADTPDNFQSRRPNTSFCFLDIRSPGLGDTAMYLCATSRSFANEQFFGPGTRLTVL.

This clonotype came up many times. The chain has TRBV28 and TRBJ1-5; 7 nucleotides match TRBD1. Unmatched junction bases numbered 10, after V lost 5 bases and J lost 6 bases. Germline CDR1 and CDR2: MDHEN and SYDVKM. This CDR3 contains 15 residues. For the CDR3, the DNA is TGTGCCAGCAGTGTCAGACAGGGTTGGGGTCAGCCCCAGCATTTT. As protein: CASSVRQGWGQPQHF.

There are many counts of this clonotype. CDR3 in amino acids: CASNWGGREEQFF. CDR3 nucleotides: TGTGCCAGCAACTGGGGCGGGAGGGAGGAGCAGTTCTTC. The gene calls are TRBV2 and TRBJ2-1, with 9 bases identical to TRBD2. J was trimmed by 10 bases and V by 7 bases; bases with no gene match: 8. Germline V CDR1 and CDR2: SNHLY, FYNNEI. There are 13 residues in the CDR3.

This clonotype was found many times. The CDR3 is CASSVGGTPDQPQHF. The CDR3 nucleotides read TGTGCCAGCAGCGTAGGCGGAACCCCGGATCAGCCCCAGCATTTT. The rearrangement joins TRBV9 to TRBJ1-5; unclear D gene. Germline V gene sequence: CDR1 SGDLS, CDR2 YYNGEE. The CDR3 is 15 residues long. Trimming removed 0 bases from V and 5 bases from J, with 12 bases in between.

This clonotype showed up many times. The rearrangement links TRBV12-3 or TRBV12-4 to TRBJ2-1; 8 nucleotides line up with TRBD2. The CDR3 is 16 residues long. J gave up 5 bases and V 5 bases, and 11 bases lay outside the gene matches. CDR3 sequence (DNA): TGTGCCAGCAGTCCCGGGGGGGACGGGTTACACAATGAGCAGTTCTTC. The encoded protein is CASSPGGDGLHNEQFF.

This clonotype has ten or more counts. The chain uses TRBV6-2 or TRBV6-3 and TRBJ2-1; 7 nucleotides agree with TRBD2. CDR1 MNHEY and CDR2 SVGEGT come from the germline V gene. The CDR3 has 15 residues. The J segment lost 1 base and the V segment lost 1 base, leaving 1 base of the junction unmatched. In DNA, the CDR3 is TGTGCCAGCAGTTACTGGGGGGGGTCCTACAATGAGCAGTTCTTC. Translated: CASSYWGGSYNEQFF.

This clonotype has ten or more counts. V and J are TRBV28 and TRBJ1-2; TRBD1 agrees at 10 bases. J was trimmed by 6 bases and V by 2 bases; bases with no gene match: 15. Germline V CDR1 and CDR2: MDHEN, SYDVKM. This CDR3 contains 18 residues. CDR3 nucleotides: TGTGCCAGCAGTTTAAGAGGGTGGGACAGGGGAGGTTCGGATGGCTACACCTTC. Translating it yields CASSLRGWDRGGSDGYTF.

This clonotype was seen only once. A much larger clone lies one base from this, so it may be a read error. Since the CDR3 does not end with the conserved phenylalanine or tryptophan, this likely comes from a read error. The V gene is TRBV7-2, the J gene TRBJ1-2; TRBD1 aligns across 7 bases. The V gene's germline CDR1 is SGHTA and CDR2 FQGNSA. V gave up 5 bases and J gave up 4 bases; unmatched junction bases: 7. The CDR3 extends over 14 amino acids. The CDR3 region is CASSMPGQFYGYTI. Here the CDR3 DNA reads TGTGCCAGCAGCATGCCGGGACAGTTCTATGGCTACACCATC.

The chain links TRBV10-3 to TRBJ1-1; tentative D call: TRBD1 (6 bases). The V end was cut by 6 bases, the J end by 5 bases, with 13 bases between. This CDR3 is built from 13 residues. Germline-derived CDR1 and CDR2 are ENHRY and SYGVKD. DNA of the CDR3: TGTGCCATCAGGGGGGCGGTGGGAACTGAAGCTTTCTTT. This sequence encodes CAIRGAVGTEAFF.

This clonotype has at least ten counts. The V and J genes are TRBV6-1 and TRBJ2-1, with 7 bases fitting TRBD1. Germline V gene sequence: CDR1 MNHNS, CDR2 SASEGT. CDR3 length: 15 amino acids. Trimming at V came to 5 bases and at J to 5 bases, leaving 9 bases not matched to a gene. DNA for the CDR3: TGTGCCAGCAGTCGCTGGGACAGAGTCAACAATGAGCAGTTCTTC. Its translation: CASSRWDRVNNEQFF.

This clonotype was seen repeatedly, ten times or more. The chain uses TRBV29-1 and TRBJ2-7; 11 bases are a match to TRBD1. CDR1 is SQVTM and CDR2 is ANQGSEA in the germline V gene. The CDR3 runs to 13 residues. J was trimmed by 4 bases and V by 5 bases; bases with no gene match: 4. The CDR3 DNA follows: TGCAGCGTTTGGGACAGGGGGGAATACGAGCAGTACTTC. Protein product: CSVWDRGEYEQYF.

CDR3 DNA: TGTGCCAGCAGCCGCTGGGACGGAAGCTCCTATAATTCACCCCTCCACTTT. This gives the protein CASSRWDGSSYNSPLHF. The chain links TRBV14 to TRBJ1-6; tentatively, D is TRBD1 (5 bases). The germline gives CDR1 SGHDN, CDR2 FVKESK. CDR3 length equals 17 residues. Trimming shortened V by 4 bases and J by 0 bases, and 13 bases separated the two germline ends. Using reference TRBV14 and TRBJ1-6 for the parts outside the CDR3, the full variable domain is EAGVTQFPSHSVIEKGQTVTLRCDPISGHDNLYWYRRVMGKEIKFLLHFVKESKQDESGMPNNRFLAERTGGTYSTLKVQPAELEDSGVYFCASSRWDGSSYNSPLHFGNGTRLTVT.

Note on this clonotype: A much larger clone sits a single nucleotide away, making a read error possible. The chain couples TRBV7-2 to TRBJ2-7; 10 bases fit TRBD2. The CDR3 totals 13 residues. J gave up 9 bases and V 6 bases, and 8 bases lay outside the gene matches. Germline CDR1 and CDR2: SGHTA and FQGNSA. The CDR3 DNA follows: TGTGCCAGCAGAGCAGCGGGAGGGGTCCCGCAGTACTTC. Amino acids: CASRAAGGVPQYF.

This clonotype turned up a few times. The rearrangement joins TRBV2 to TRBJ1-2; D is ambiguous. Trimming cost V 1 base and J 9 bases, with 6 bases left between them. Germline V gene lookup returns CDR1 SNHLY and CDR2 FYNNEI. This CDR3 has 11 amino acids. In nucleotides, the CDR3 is TGTGCCAGCAGTGAAGTATCGAGCTACACCTTC. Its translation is CASSEVSSYTF.

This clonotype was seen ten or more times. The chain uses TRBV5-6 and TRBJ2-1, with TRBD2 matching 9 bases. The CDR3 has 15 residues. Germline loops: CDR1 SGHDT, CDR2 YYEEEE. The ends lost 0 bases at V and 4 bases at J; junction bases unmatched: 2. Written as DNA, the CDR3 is TGTGCCAGCAGCTTGGCTAGCGGGACATACAATGAGCAGTTCTTC. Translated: CASSLASGTYNEQFF.

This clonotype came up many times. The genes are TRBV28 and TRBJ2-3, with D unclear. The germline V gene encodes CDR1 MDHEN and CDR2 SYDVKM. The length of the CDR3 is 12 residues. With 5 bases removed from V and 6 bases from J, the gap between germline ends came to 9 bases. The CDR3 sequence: CASSRVYDTQYF. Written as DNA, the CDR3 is TGTGCCAGCAGTCGAGTGTACGATACGCAGTATTTT.

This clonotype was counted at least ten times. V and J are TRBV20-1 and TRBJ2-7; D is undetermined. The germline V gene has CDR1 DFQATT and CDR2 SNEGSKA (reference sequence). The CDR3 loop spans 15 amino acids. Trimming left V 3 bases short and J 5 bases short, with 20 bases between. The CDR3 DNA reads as TGCAGTGCTAGGGGCCAGGACCACGTTCGCGACGAGCAGTACTTC. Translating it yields CSARGQDHVRDEQYF.

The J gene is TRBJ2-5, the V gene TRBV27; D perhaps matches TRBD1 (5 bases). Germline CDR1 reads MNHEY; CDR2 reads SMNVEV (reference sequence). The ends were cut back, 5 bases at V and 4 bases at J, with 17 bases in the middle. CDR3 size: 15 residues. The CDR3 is CASSPRQGLVETQYF. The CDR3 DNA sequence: TGTGCCAGCAGTCCCAGGCAGGGCCTGGTAGAGACCCAGTACTTC.

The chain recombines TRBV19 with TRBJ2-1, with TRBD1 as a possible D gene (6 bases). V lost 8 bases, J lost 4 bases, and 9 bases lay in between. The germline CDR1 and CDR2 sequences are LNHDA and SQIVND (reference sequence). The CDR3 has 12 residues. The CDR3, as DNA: TGTGCCAGTGCACAGGGTTACAATGAGCAGTTCTTC. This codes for CASAQGYNEQFF.

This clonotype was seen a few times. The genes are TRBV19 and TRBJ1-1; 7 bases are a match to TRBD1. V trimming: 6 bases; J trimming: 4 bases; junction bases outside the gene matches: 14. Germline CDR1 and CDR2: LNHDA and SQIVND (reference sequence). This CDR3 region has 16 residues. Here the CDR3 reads CASRDRDGQASTEAFF. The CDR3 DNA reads TGTGCCAGTAGAGATAGGGACGGACAGGCCTCCACTGAAGCTTTCTTT.